This TCR beta chain was observed in a study of long-term antiretroviral therapy in people with HIV. For this clone: Its antigen is not known.

Survey-level resolution applied to immunoSEQ assay v3.0. Some clones are missing from TCRdb's copy, which holds only in-frame ones; the method was immunoSEQ multiplex PCR. The top ten hold about 15% of the sample, which has just under 8,000 clones, around 85% seen once. The CDR3 covers 15 residues. Looked up from germline, CDR1 is SGHRS and CDR2 is YFSETQ. Trimming left V 4 bases short and J 1 base short, with 12 bases between. General study results and limits: ART preceded a rise in diversity that nonetheless stayed lower than in transplant donor controls. Clonotypes expanded prior to ART showed repertoire dominance at all sampled time points.

Each donor provided at least one pre-ART PBMC sample and at least two post-ART PBMC samples. DNA was extracted from around 0.96-9.9 million thawed cryopreserved PBMC. The receptor was derived from a man aged 35-49 years with HIV. The sequenced sample was unsorted PBMCs, obtained about 2.6 years before starting antiretroviral therapy. V is TRBV5-1 and J is TRBJ2-1; D is tentatively TRBD1 or TRBD2 (5 bases each). CDR3 DNA: TGCGCCAGCAGCCCGGGGACGGGTTCCTACAATGAGCAGTTCTTC. As protein: CASSPGTGSYNEQFF.